This T cell receptor beta chain was identified in a study of blood T cell repertoires in COVID-19. The CDR3 covers 17 residues. V lost 4 bases and J lost 0; bases outside the gene matches: 8. CDR1 is KGHDR, CDR2 SFDVKD, per germline. Libraries were prepared by immunoSEQ multiplex PCR; TCRdb keeps only in-frame clonotypes and omits some of them. The sample has approximately 15,000 clones, around 80% seen once. The sample was peripheral blood. This sequence joins TRBV24-1 and TRBJ2-1; TRBD2 matches at 7 bases. This TCR was recovered from a man aged 55 to 70 with active or convalescent COVID-19. The chain's CDR3 is CATSDPGRGSSYNEQFF. Written as DNA, the CDR3 is TGTGCCACCAGTGACCCCGGGCGGGGGAGCTCCTACAATGAGCAGTTCTTC.